A single sample gave rise to the 13 T cell receptor beta chains below, sequenced in a study of CD8+CD57+ T cells in acquired aplastic anemia. By flow cytometry, patients selected for sequencing had shown an expansion of CD8+CD57+ cells. According to the study, genomic DNA was the template for TCR beta VDJ and CDR3 profiling. TCRdb redid the calling of the reads with MiXCR, one entry per CDR3 protein. The data contain more than 95,000 distinct CDR3 sequences, 30% to 45% of them singletons. Sequencing input: sorted CD4+, CD8+, or CD8+CD57+ T cells (not recorded which) from PBMCs. The receptors were gathered from a human donor with aplastic anemia.

This clonotype has at least ten counts. As DNA, the CDR3 is TGTGCCAGCAGCACCAGACCCCGCAGCGATACGCAGTATTTT. This codes for CASSTRPRSDTQYF. The chain uses TRBV9 and TRBJ2-3; D not certain. The CDR3 totals 14 residues. Germline V gene data show CDR1 as SGDLS and CDR2 as YYNGEE. V dropped 4 bases and J dropped 6 bases, with 15 bases sitting between them.

The V gene is TRBV10-3, the J gene TRBJ1-5; no reliable D call. Trimming stripped 6 bases from V and 13 bases from J, with 4 bases between. CDR3 length: 8 residues. CDR1 and CDR2 from the germline V gene are ENHRY and SYGVKD. The CDR3 region is CAISLQHF. CDR3 bases: TGTGCCATCAGCCTACAGCATTTT.

This clonotype was counted at least ten times. This CDR3 is CASSELRDRSYGYTF. The CDR3 nucleotides are TGTGCCAGCAGTGAACTAAGGGACAGATCTTATGGCTACACCTTC. The genes are TRBV6-1 and TRBJ1-2, with TRBD1 matching 7 bases. The junction had 8 bases not matched to a gene; V was cut back by 2 bases and J by 5 bases. CDR1 and CDR2 (germline): MNHNS, SASEGT. The CDR3 covers 15 residues.

The sample holds many counts of this clonotype. The V call is TRBV11-2, the J call TRBJ1-2, with D hard to call. Deletions cut 3 bases from V and 9 bases from J, with 5 bases between. Germline CDR1 SGHAT, CDR2 FQNNGV. This CDR3 comprises 10 residues. The chain's CDR3 is CASSLARYTF. The CDR3 DNA is TGTGCCAGCAGCTTGGCCCGCTACACCTTC.

The genes are TRBV6-1 and TRBJ2-2, with D uncertain. CDR3 length: 14 amino acids. Trimming removed 4 bases from V and 6 bases from J, with 12 bases in between. Germline CDR1 is MNHNS and CDR2 is SASEGT. CDR3 amino acids: CASSVGMSAGELFF. Written as DNA, the CDR3 is TGTGCCAGCAGTGTGGGTATGTCTGCCGGGGAGCTGTTTTTT.

The chain uses TRBV29-1 and TRBJ1-2; no clear D. The CDR3 length is 13 residues. V was cut by 4 bases and J by 0 bases, with 9 bases left in between. Germline-derived CDR1 and CDR2 are SQVTM and ANQGSEA. The CDR3 region is CSVGAEANYGYTF. The DNA for the CDR3 is TGCAGCGTTGGGGCGGAAGCTAACTATGGCTACACCTTC.

This chain connects TRBV11-2 to TRBJ2-7; possibly TRBD1 or TRBD2 for D (5 bases each). V dropped 6 bases and J dropped 5 bases, with 26 bases sitting between them. CDR1 SGHAT and CDR2 FQNNGV come from the germline V gene. The CDR3 loop spans 17 amino acids. As DNA, the CDR3 is TGTGCCAGCAGTTCTCAACAAATACCGGGGCCGTACCACGAGCAGTACGTC. Translated, it gives CASSSQQIPGPYHEQYV.

This chain joins TRBV6-1 and TRBJ2-2; 9 nucleotides align to TRBD2. V was clipped by 7 bases and J by 5 bases; unmatched bases: 8. The CDR3 length is 15 residues. Germline-derived CDR1 and CDR2 are MNHNS and SASEGT. The CDR3 DNA is TGTGCCAGCACCAGGGCCGCGGGGGGGACCGGGGAGCTGTTTTTT. It encodes CASTRAAGGTGELFF.

The CDR3 DNA sequence: TGTGCCAGCGGGGCGACAGGGGGCAATAATTCACCCCTCCACTTT. It is translated as CASGATGGNNSPLHF. J is TRBJ1-6 and V is TRBV6-4, with 10 bases aligning to TRBD1. Germline V gene data show CDR1 as MRHNA and CDR2 as SNTAGT. V was clipped by 8 bases and J by 5 bases; unmatched bases: 6. The CDR3 length is 15 residues.

There are a few counts of this clonotype. The gene calls are TRBV6-1 and TRBJ2-1; tentative D call: TRBD1 (6 bases). Trimming cost V 4 bases and J 7 bases, with 20 bases left between them. This CDR3 contains 16 residues. CDR1 is MNHNS and CDR2 is SASEGT in the germline V gene. CDR3 sequence (DNA): TGTGCCAGCAGTGCGGCAGGACAGAGGACCTCAAATGAGCAGTTCTTC. It yields the protein CASSAAGQRTSNEQFF.

This clonotype was seen repeatedly, ten times or more. The chain recombines TRBV20-1 with TRBJ2-3, with 9 nucleotides matching TRBD2. Germline CDR1 DFQATT, CDR2 SNEGSKA (reference sequence). Trimming removed 5 bases from V and 6 bases from J; junction bases left unmatched: 12. The CDR3 is 15 amino acids. The CDR3 nucleotides are TGCAGTGCTGGGATAGCGGGAGTAACGGGGGATACGCAGTATTTT. This encodes CSAGIAGVTGDTQYF.

As DNA, the CDR3 is TGTGCCAGCAGCCCGACTAGCGGGGGATTCTACGAGCAGTACTTC. It is translated as CASSPTSGGFYEQYF. The V and J genes are TRBV7-2 and TRBJ2-7, with 12 bases identical to TRBD2. The CDR3 totals 15 residues. The germline V gene encodes CDR1 SGHTA and CDR2 FQGNSA. V lost 5 bases to trimming and J lost 3 bases; unmatched junction nucleotides: 5. Complete variable domain (other parts from reference TRBV7-2 and TRBJ2-7): GAGVSQSPSNKVTEKGKDVELRCDPISGHTALYWYRQSLGQGLEFLIYFQGNSAPDKSGLPSDRFSAERTGGSVSTLTIQRTQQEDSAVYLCASSPTSGGFYEQYFGPGTRLTVT.

This clonotype was recorded many times. This chain connects TRBV2 to TRBJ1-1; D gene uncertain. V was pared by 3 bases and J by 1 base, with 9 bases between. Germline values: CDR1 SNHLY, CDR2 FYNNEI. This CDR3 is built from 14 residues. CDR3 loop: CASSDRSRNTEAFF. In DNA, the CDR3 is TGTGCCAGCAGTGACAGGAGTCGGAACACTGAAGCTTTCTTT.